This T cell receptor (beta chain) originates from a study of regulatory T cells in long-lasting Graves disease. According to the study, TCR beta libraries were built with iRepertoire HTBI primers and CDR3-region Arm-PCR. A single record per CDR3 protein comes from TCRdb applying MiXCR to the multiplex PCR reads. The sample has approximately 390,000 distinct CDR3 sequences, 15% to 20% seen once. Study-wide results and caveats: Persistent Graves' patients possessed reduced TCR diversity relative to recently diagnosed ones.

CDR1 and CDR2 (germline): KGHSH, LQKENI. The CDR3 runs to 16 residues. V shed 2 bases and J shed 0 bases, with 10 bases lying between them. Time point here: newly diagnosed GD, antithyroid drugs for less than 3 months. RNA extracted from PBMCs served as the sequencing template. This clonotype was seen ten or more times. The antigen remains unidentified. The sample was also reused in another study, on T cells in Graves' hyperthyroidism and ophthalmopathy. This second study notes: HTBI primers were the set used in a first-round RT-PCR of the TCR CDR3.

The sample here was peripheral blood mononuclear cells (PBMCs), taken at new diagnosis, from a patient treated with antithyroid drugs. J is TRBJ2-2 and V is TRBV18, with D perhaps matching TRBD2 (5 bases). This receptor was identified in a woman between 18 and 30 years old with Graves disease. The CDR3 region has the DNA TGTGCCAGCTCACCAAGGATCGGGGCGAACACCGGGGAGCTGTTTTTT. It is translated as CASSPRIGANTGELFF.